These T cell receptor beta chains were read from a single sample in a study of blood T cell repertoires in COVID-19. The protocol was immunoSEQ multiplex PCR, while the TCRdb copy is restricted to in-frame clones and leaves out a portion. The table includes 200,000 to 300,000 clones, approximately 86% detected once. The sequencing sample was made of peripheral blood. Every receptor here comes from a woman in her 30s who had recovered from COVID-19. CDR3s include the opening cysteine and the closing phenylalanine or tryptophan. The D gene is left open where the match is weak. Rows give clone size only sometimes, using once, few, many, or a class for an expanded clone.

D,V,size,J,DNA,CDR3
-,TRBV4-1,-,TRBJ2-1,TGCGCCAGCAGCCAAGATTATTTCAATGAGCAGTTCTTC,CASSQDYFNEQFF
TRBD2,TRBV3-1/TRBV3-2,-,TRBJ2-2,TGTGCCAGCAGCCGAATGGGACTAGCGGGGACCGGGGAGCTGTTTTTT,CASSRMGLAGTGELFF
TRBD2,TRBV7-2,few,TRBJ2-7,TGTGCTTCCACGAAGCTAGCGGGTGCGGGGGGGGCCGGCGAGCAGTACTTC,CASTKLAGAGGAGEQYF
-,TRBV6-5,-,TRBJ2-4,TGTGCCAGATGTCTAGCCAAAAACATTCAGTACTTC,CARCLAKNIQYF
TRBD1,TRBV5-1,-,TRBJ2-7,TGCGCCAGCAGCCCGACAGGGACCAGCTCCTACGAGCAGTACTTC,CASSPTGTSSYEQYF
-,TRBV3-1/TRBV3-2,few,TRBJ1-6,TGTGCCAGCAGCAACAGGGAAGGATCACCCCTCCACTTT,CASSNREGSPLHF
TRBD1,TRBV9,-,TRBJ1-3,TGTGCCAGCAGCCCGGACAACAGGGGTTCTGGAAACACCATATATTTT,CASSPDNRGSGNTIYF
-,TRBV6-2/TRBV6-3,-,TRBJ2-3,TGTGCCAGCAGTTTTGTCCCCACAGGCCCAAGCACAGATACGCAGTATTTT,CASSFVPTGPSTDTQYF
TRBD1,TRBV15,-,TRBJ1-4,TGTGCCACCAGCCCTCGGGCAGGGGGTAATGAAAAACTGTTTTTT,CATSPRAGGNEKLFF
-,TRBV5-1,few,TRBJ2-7,TGCGCCAGCAGCTTGAGGCAGCGGTCCTACGAGCAGTACTTC,CASSLRQRSYEQYF
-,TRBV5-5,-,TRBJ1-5,TGTGCCAGCAGCTTCGAGGCGGGTAGAGGCAATCAGCCCCAGCATTTT,CASSFEAGRGNQPQHF
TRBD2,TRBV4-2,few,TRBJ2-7,TGTGCCAGCAGCCCTAGCGGGGGGGCCCCCGAGCAGTACTTC,CASSPSGGAPEQYF
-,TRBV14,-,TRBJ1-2,TGTGCCAGCAGCCAAGCCGCACGGAACTATGGCTACACCTTC,CASSQAARNYGYTF
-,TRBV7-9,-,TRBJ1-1,TGTGCCAGCAGCTTAAGGGACTTGGGGGGCACTGAAGCTTTCTTT,CASSLRDLGGTEAFF
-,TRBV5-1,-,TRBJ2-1,TGCGCCAGCAGCTTGACTACTGCTAGCGCTGATAGTGAGCAGTTCTTC,CASSLTTASADSEQFF
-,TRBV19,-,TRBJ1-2,TGTGCCAGTAGTCCCCCCGGACAGAACTATGGCTACACCTTC,CASSPPGQNYGYTF
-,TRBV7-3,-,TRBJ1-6,TGTGCCAGCAGCTTAAGGGGGGGGAATTCACCCCTCCACTTT,CASSLRGGNSPLHF
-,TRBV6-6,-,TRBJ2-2,TGTGCCAGCAGTTACAACACCTTGGCCGGGGAGCTGTTTTTT,CASSYNTLAGELFF
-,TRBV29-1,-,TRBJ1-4,TGCAGCGTTGGGGGGGGTGAAAAACTGTTTTTT,CSVGGGEKLFF
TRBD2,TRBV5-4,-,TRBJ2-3,TGTGCCAGCAGCTCCCAAGGGCGGGGGGGCAGAGATACGCAGTATTTT,CASSSQGRGGRDTQYF
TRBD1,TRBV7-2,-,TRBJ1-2,TGTGCCAGCAGCTCTAGGTCAGGGGGCGGCTACACCTTC,CASSSRSGGGYTF
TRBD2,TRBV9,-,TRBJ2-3,TGTGCCAGCAGCGTAGTACTGGGGGGGAAAGATACGCAGTATTTT,CASSVVLGGKDTQYF
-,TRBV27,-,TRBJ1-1,TGTGCCAGCAGCCTGGGGGGAGACACTGAAGCTTTCTTT,CASSLGGDTEAFF
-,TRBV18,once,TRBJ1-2,TGTGCCAGCTCACCATCAGGTGAAGGAACCCTCTATGGCTACACCTTC,CASSPSGEGTLYGYTF
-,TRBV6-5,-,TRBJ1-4,TGTGCCAGCAGTTACTCGACAGATGGGCATGAAAAACTGTTTTTT,CASSYSTDGHEKLFF
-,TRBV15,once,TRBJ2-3,TGTGCCACCAGCAGGGAAAATACAGGGACCTCCACAGATACGCAGTATTTT,CATSRENTGTSTDTQYF
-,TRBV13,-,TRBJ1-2,TGTGCCAGCAGCTTAGTTTCGGGGGGCTACACCTTC,CASSLVSGGYTF
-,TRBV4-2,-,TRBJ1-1,TGTGCCAGCAGCCAAGATAGAAAGATGAACACTGAAGCTTTCTTT,CASSQDRKMNTEAFF
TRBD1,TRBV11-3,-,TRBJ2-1,TGTGCCAGCAGCTTAGATCAGACAGGGGAGCAGTTCTTC,CASSLDQTGEQFF
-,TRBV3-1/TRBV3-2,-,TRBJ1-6,TGTGCCAGCAGCCAATTGGACAGCAATAATTCACCCCTCCACTTT,CASSQLDSNNSPLHF
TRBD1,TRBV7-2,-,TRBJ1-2,TGTGCCAGCAGCTTGTCACAGGGGGAAGTGGAGGGCTATGGCTACACCTTC,CASSLSQGEVEGYGYTF
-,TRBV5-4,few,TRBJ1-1,TGTGCCAGCAGCTTGGAATACTTTACTGAAGCTTTCTTT,CASSLEYFTEAFF
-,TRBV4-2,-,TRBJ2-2,TGTGCCAGCAGCCTTACAGGGTCGAGAAACACCGGGGAGCTGTTTTTT,CASSLTGSRNTGELFF
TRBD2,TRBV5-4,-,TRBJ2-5,TGTGCCAGCAGCTACGCTAGCGGGGGCCAAGAGACCCAGTACTTC,CASSYASGGQETQYF
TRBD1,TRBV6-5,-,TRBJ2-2,TGTGCCAGCAGTTACTCAAGGGGGCGCGGCACCGGGGAGCTGTTTTTT,CASSYSRGRGTGELFF
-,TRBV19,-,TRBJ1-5,TGTGCCAGTAGTATCTTTCAGGGGCTCCAAAATCAGCCCCAGCATTTT,CASSIFQGLQNQPQHF
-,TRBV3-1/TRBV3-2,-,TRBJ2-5,TGTGCCAGCAGCCAAGAAAGTTCACTCCCCTCGGTGGAGACCCAGTACTTC,CASSQESSLPSVETQYF
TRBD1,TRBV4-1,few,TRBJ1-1,TGCGCCAGCAGCCAGCCTTCCGGGACAGGGAGGACTGAAGCTTTCTTT,CASSQPSGTGRTEAFF
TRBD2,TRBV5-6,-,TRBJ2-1,TGTGCCAGCAGCCCGTCGCAGCGGGGGGGCGATGAGCAGTTCTTC,CASSPSQRGGDEQFF
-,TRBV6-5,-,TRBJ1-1,TGTGCCAGCAGTTACTCGAAGCGGTTTACTGAAGCTTTCTTT,CASSYSKRFTEAFF
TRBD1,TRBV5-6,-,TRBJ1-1,TGTGCCAGCAGCTACCGACAGGGGGCGCAGGAGAACACTGAAGCTTTCTTT,CASSYRQGAQENTEAFF
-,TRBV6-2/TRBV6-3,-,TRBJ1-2,TGTGCCAGCAGCATAGACAGAATCTATGGCTACACCTTC,CASSIDRIYGYTF
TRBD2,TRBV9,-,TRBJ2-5,TGTGCCAGCAGCGCCTATAGCGGGGGGGCTAAAGAGACCCAGTACTTC,CASSAYSGGAKETQYF
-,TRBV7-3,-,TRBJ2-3,TGTGCCAGCAGCCTAGTTACTACAGATACGCAGTATTTT,CASSLVTTDTQYF
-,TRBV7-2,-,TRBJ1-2,TGTGCCAGCAGCTTTCCGGGAAGATCAAACTATGGCTACACCTTC,CASSFPGRSNYGYTF
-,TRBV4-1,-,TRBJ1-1,TGCGCCAGCAGCCATCTACAGGGTTTGAACACTGAAGCTTTCTTT,CASSHLQGLNTEAFF
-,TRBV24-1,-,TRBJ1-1,TGTGCCACCAGTGATTTATTCTCGGGGTTTGAGGCATACACTGAAGCTTTCTTT,CATSDLFSGFEAYTEAFF
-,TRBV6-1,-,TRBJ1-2,TGTGCCAGCAGTGATCAAGGACAGCTTGGCTACACCTTC,CASSDQGQLGYTF
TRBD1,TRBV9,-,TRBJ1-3,TGTGCCAGCAGCGTAGACGGGGGGGACAGGGCTGACTCTGGAAACACCATATATTTT,CASSVDGGDRADSGNTIYF
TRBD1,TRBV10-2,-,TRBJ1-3,TGCGCCAGCAGTGAGGGACAGGTCGGCGACACCATATATTTT,CASSEGQVGDTIYF
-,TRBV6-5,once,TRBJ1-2,TGTGCCTCGGGCGGGCCCTATGGCTACACCTTC,CASGGPYGYTF
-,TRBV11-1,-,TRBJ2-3,TGTGCCAGCAGCTCTTCCGGGACAATCCCCACAGATACGCAGTATTTT,CASSSSGTIPTDTQYF
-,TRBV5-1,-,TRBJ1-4,TGCGCCAGCAGCTTGGTGGTACTGGGAGAGAATGAAAAACTGTTTTTT,CASSLVVLGENEKLFF
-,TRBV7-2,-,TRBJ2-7,TGTGCCAGCAGCTTAGCGCGGTACGAGCAGTACTTC,CASSLARYEQYF
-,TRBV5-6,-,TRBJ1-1,TGTGCCAGCAGCATACCAACAGGGAACACTGAAGCTTTCTTT,CASSIPTGNTEAFF
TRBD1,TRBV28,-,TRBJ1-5,TGTGCCAGCAGTCCTATGACAGGGACTCAGCCCCAGCATTTT,CASSPMTGTQPQHF
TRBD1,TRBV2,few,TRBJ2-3,TGTGCCAGCAGTGAAGATAGTAGGGGGCCAAGCACAGATACGCAGTATTTT,CASSEDSRGPSTDTQYF
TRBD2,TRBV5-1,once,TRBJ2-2,TGCGCCAGCAGCTTGTTAGCGGGGGGATCGGCCGGGGAGCTGTTTTTT,CASSLLAGGSAGELFF
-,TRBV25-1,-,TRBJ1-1,TGTGCCAGCAGTCCCAACGGGATACTCACTGAAGCTTTCTTT,CASSPNGILTEAFF
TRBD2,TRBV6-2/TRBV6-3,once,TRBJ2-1,TGTGCCAGCAGTTACTCGATGAGCGGGGGTAACAATGAGCAGTTCTTC,CASSYSMSGGNNEQFF